This TCR beta chain was recorded in a study of blood T cell repertoires in COVID-19. The overall study: Samples came from the United States, Italy and Spain, spanning acute and convalescent COVID-19. T cells, B-cell-depleted T cells, or PBMCs supplied cDNA or gDNA.

In the original analysis: Reference gene primers were amplified, and this amplification served to estimate nucleated cell counts. Some clones are missing from TCRdb's copy, which holds only in-frame ones; the method was immunoSEQ multiplex PCR. D and trimming were read from the DNA, whereas the V and J calls and clone size are those reported in that table. The sample holds some 140,000 clones, about 86% seen once. This sequence was found in a woman between 55 and 75 years old with acute or convalescent COVID-19. Sequencing was done on a sample of peripheral blood.

CDR3 nucleotide sequence: TGTGCCAGCAGTGAATCCGGCCGAGGCCGTTCACCCCTCCACTTT. It encodes CASSESGRGRSPLHF. The chain is built from TRBV25-1 and TRBJ1-6; D is uncertain. This CDR3 spans 15 amino acids. V lost 1 base to trimming and J lost 9 bases, with 13 bases between them. CDR1 is MGHDK and CDR2 is SYGVNS in the germline V gene. The full variable domain, rest sourced from reference TRBV25-1 and TRBJ1-6, is EADIYQTPRYLVIGTGKKITLECSQTMGHDKMYWYQQDPGMELHLIHYSYGVNSTEKGDLSSESTVSRIRTEHFPLTLESARPSHTSQYLCASSESGRGRSPLHFGNGTRLTVT.